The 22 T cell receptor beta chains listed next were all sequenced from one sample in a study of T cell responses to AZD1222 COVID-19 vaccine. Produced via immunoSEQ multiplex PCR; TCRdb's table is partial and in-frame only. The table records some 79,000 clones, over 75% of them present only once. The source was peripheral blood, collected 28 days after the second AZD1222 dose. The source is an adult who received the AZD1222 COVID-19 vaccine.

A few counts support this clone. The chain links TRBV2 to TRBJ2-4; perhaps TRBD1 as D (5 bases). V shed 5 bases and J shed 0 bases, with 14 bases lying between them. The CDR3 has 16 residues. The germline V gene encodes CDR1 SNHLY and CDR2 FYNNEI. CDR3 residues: CASSKDSRLAKNIQYF. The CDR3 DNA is TGTGCCAGCAGTAAAGACAGTCGATTAGCCAAAAACATTCAGTACTTC.

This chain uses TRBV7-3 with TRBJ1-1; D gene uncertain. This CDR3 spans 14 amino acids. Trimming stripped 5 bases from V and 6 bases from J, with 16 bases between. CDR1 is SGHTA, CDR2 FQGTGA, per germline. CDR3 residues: CASSPEFGRAEAFF. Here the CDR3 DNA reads TGTGCCAGCAGCCCGGAGTTCGGTAGGGCTGAAGCTTTCTTT.

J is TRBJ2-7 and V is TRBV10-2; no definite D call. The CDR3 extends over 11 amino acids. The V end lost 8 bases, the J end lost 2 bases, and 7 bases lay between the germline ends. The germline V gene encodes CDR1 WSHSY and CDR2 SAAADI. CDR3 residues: CASGVTYEQYF. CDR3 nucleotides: TGCGCCAGCGGGGTGACCTACGAGCAGTACTTC.

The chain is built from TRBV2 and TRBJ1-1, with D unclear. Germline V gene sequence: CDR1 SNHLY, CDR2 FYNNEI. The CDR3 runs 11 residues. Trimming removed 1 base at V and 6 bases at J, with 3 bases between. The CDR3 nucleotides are TGTGCCAGCAGTGAAGGTTCTGAAGCTTTCTTT. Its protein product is CASSEGSEAFF.

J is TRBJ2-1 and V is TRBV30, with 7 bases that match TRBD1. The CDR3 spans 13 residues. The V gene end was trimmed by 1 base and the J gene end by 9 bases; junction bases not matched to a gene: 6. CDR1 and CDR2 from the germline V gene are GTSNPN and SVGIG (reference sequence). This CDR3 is CAWSAHRGTEQFF. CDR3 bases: TGTGCCTGGAGTGCTCACAGGGGTACTGAGCAGTTCTTC.

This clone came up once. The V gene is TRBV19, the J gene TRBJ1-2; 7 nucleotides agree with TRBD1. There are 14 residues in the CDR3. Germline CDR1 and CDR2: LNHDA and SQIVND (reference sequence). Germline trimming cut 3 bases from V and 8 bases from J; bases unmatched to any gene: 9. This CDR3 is CASSIRQGASGYTF. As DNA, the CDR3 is TGTGCCAGTAGTATCCGACAGGGCGCCTCAGGCTACACCTTC.

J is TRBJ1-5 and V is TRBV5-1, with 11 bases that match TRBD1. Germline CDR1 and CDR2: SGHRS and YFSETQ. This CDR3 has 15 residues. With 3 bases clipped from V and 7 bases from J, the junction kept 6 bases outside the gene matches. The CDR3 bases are TGCGCCAGCAGCTGGGGGACAGGGGGTGGGCAGCCCCAGCATTTT. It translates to CASSWGTGGGQPQHF.

CDR3 coding DNA: TGTGCCTGGAGTATCGGGAAGGGTCAGCCCCAGCATTTT. Its protein is CAWSIGKGQPQHF. The rearrangement links TRBV30 to TRBJ1-5; D is uncertain. CDR1 is GTSNPN and CDR2 is SVGIG in the germline V gene (reference sequence). Between the trimmed V and J ends, which lost 2 bases and 6 bases, there was a span of 11 bases. This CDR3 region has 13 residues.

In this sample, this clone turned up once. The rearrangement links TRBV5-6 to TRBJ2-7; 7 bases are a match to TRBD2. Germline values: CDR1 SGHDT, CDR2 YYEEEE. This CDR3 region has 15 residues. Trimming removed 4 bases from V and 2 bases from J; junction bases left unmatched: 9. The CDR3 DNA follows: TGTGCCAGCAGCCGGGGGGAGATCCCGACCTACGAGCAGTACTTC. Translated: CASSRGEIPTYEQYF.

For the CDR3, the DNA is TGTGCCAGCAGTTTATTCTCTAATGAAAAACTGTTTTTT. Its translation: CASSLFSNEKLFF. The chain joins TRBV12-3 or TRBV12-4 to TRBJ1-4, with unresolved D. The CDR3 spans 13 residues. Trimming left V 2 bases short and J 3 bases short, with 4 bases between.

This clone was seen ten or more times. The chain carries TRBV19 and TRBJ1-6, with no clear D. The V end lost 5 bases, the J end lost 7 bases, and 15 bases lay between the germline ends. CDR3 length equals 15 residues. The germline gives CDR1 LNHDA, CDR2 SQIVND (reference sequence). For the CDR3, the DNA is TGTGCCAGTAGTCCCGAGGGATTACGGAATTCACCCCTCCACTTT. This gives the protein CASSPEGLRNSPLHF. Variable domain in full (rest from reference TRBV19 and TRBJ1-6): DGGITQSPKYLFRKEGQNVTLSCEQNLNHDAMYWYRQDPGQGLRLIYYSQIVNDFQKGDIAEGYSVSREKKESFPLTVTSAQKNPTAFYLCASSPEGLRNSPLHFGNGTRLTVT.

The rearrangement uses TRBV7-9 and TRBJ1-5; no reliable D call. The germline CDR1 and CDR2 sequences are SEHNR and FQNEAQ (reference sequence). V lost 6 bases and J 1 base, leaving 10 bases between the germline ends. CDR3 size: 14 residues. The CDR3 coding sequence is TGTGCCAGCAGTGGGAGTTTAAGCAATCAGCCCCAGCATTTT. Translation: CASSGSLSNQPQHF.

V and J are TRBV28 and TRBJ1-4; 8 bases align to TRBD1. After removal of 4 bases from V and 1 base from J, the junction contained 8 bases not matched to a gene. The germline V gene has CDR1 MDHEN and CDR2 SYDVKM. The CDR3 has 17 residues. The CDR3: CASSSTGGVQTNEKLFF. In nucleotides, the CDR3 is TGTGCCAGCAGTTCCACAGGGGGGGTACAAACTAATGAAAAACTGTTTTTT.

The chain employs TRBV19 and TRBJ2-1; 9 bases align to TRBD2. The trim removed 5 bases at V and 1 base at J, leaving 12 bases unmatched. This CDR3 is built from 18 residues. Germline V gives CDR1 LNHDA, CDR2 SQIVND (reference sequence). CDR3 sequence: CASSPGASGAGSYNEQFF. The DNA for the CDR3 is TGTGCCAGTAGTCCTGGGGCTAGCGGGGCGGGGTCCTACAATGAGCAGTTCTTC.

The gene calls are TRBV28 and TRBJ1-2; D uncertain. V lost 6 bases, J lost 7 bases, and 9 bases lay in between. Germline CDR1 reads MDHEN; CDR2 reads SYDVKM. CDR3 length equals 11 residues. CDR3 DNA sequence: TGTGCCAGCAGGGAGGTGCGTGGCTACACCTTC. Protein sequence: CASREVRGYTF.

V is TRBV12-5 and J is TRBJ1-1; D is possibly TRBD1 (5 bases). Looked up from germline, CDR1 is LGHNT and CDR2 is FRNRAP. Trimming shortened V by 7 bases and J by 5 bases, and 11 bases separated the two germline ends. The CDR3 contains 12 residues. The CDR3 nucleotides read TGTGCTAGTGCCGGGACGGGGACTGAAGCTTTCTTT. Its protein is CASAGTGTEAFF.

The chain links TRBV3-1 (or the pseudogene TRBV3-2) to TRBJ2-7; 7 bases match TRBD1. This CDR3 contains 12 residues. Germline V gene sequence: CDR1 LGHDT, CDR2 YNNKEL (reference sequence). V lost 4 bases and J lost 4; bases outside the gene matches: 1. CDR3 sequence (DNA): TGTGCCAGCAGCCCGGACAGGTACGAGCAGTACTTC. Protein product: CASSPDRYEQYF.

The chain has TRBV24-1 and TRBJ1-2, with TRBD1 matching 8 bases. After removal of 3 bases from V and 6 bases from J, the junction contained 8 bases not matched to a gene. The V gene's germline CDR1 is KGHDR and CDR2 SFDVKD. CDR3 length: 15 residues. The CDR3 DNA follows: TGTGCCACCAGTGATCCTGGACAGGGTATCGATGGCTACACCTTC. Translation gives CATSDPGQGIDGYTF.

As DNA, the CDR3 is TGTGCCAGTAGTAGACAGGGGGTAGGCTTCGAGACCCAGTACTTC. This codes for CASSRQGVGFETQYF. This sequence joins TRBV19 and TRBJ2-5, with 9 bases that match TRBD1. CDR1 and CDR2 from the germline V gene are LNHDA and SQIVND (reference sequence). V gave up 4 bases and J gave up 5 bases; unmatched junction bases: 8. The CDR3 totals 15 residues.

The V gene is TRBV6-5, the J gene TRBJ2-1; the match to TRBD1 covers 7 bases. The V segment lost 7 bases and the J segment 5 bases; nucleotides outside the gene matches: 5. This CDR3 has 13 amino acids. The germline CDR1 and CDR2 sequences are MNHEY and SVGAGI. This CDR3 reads CASNRDSDNEQFF. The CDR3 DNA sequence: TGTGCCAGCAACCGGGACAGCGACAATGAGCAGTTCTTC.

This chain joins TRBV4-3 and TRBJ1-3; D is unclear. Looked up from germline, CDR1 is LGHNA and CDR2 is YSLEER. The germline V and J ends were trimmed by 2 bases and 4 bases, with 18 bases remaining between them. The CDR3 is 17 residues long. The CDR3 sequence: CASSQLPMREKGNTIYF. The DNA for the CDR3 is TGCGCCAGCAGCCAACTCCCTATGAGGGAAAAGGGAAACACCATATATTTT.

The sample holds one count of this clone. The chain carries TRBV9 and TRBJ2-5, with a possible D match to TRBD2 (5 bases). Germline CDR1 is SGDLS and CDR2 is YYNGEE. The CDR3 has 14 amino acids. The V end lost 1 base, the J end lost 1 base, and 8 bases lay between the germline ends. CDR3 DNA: TGTGCCAGCAGCGTACAGAGCGGCCAAGAGACCCAGTACTTC. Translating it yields CASSVQSGQETQYF.